A single sample is the source of the 8 T cell receptor beta chains below, sequenced in a study of CD8 T cells in ankylosing spondylitis. Their recognized antigens are unknown. Study-level points and caveats: Seemingly characteristic of ankylosing spondylitis blood was a TCR beta motif consisting of roughly 8 highly homologous variants.

TCRdb re-called the 5' RACE reads with MiXCR, one entry per CDR3 protein. Among about 840,000 distinct CDR3 sequences listed, 12% were seen once. The sample taken for sequencing was blood, either unsorted or a sorted T cell fraction (not recorded which). The receptor source for this set is a male donor with ankylosing spondylitis.

On this clonotype: A much larger clone is a single base away; this may be a read error. The gene calls are TRBV5-1 and TRBJ2-5; TRBD1 might be the D (5 bases). The V gene lost 0 bases and the J gene lost 7 bases, with 19 bases spanning the gap. Germline assignment: CDR1 SGHRS and CDR2 YFSETQ. There are 16 residues in the CDR3. Written as DNA, the CDR3 is TGCGCCAGCAGCTTGGCAATCCGGACAACCTCAAGGACCCAGTACTTC. Its protein is CASSLAIRTTSRTQYF.

V and J are TRBV29-1 and TRBJ1-1; 7 bases line up with TRBD1. The V gene end was trimmed by 7 bases and the J gene end by 0 bases; junction bases not matched to a gene: 2. Germline CDR1 reads SQVTM; CDR2 reads ANQGSEA. The CDR3 covers 12 residues. The chain's CDR3 is CSAGQLNTEAFF. CDR3 bases: TGCAGCGCGGGACAGCTGAACACTGAAGCTTTCTTT. The whole variable domain, filled in from reference TRBV29-1 and TRBJ1-1, reads SAVISQKPSRDICQRGTSLTIQCQVDSQVTMMFWYRQQPGQSLTLIATANQGSEATYESGFVIDKFPISRPNLTFSTLTVSNMSPEDSSIYLCSAGQLNTEAFFGQGTRLTVV.

This chain uses TRBV2 with TRBJ2-1, with no clear D. CDR1 SNHLY and CDR2 FYNNEI come from the germline V gene. The CDR3 sequence is 11 residues long. Trimming cost V 8 bases and J 3 bases, with 5 bases left between them. CDR3 sequence: CASAVYNEQFF. CDR3 nucleotides: TGTGCCAGCGCTGTCTACAATGAGCAGTTCTTC.

The chain couples TRBV3-1 to TRBJ2-2; D is uncertain. Germline V lookup: CDR1 LGHDT, CDR2 YNNKEL (reference sequence). The CDR3 has 14 residues. Deletions cut 4 bases from V and 4 bases from J, with 10 bases between. The CDR3 protein is CASSLLWGTGELFF. In DNA form, the CDR3 reads TGTGCCAGCAGCCTGCTATGGGGCACCGGGGAGCTGTTTTTT. The variable domain in full, completed from reference TRBV3-1 and TRBJ2-2, reads DTAVSQTPKYLVTQMGNDKSIKCEQNLGHDTMYWYKQDSKKFLKIMFSYNNKELIINETVPNRFSPKSPDKAHLNLHINSLELGDSAVYFCASSLLWGTGELFFGEGSRLTVL.

A few counts support this clonotype. V and J are TRBV28 and TRBJ2-7, with 7 bases matching TRBD2. Germline V lookup: CDR1 MDHEN, CDR2 SYDVKM. J gave up 0 bases and V 2 bases, and 4 bases lay outside the gene matches. The CDR3 runs 15 residues. The CDR3 DNA sequence: TGTGCCAGCAGTTTAGGGACTACCCTCTCCTACGAGCAGTACTTC. Translating it yields CASSLGTTLSYEQYF.

Ten or more counts support this clonotype. The genes are TRBV5-1 and TRBJ1-6; D uncertain. Germline assignment: CDR1 SGHRS and CDR2 YFSETQ. The CDR3 has 16 residues. Trimming took off 4 bases at V and 7 bases at J, with 18 bases between the two ends. This chain's CDR3 is CASSIYLREENSPLHF. CDR3 in DNA: TGCGCCAGCAGCATATACCTAAGGGAGGAGAATTCACCCCTCCACTTT.

This clonotype was found a few times. This rearrangement joins TRBV6-1 to TRBJ2-7; 8 bases are shared with TRBD1. The trim removed 8 bases at V and 0 bases at J, leaving 9 bases unmatched. Germline V gene data show CDR1 as MNHNS and CDR2 as SASEGT. The CDR3 totals 15 residues. CDR3 sequence (DNA): TGTGCCAGCGCGGTTGACAGGGGATTCTCCTACGAGCAGTACTTC. It encodes CASAVDRGFSYEQYF.

This clonotype was counted between two and nine times. This chain joins TRBV10-3 and TRBJ2-3; no definite D call. This CDR3 spans 12 amino acids. Trimming stripped 8 bases from V and 2 bases from J, with 8 bases between. CDR1 is ENHRY, CDR2 SYGVKD, per germline. The CDR3 is CAIGVFTDTQYF. CDR3 coding DNA: TGTGCCATCGGCGTGTTCACAGATACGCAGTATTTT.